A single sample is the source of the 15 T cell receptor beta chains below, sequenced in a study of blood T cell repertoires in COVID-19. Generated by immunoSEQ multiplex PCR, the TCRdb table keeps only in-frame clones and is missing some. The sample lists some 96,000 clones; approximately 90% were seen once. Sequencing input: peripheral blood. The source of these receptors is a man aged 50 to 60 with active COVID-19.

The chain couples TRBV19 to TRBJ1-4; 7 bases map to TRBD1. The CDR3 is made up of 15 amino acids. V shed 1 base and J 5 bases; nucleotides not matched to a gene: 4. Germline V gives CDR1 LNHDA, CDR2 SQIVND (reference sequence). CDR3 nucleotides: TGTGCCAGTAGTATAGGGGGGACAGAAAATGAAAAACTGTTTTTT. This sequence encodes CASSIGGTENEKLFF.

The chain recombines TRBV27 with TRBJ1-5; no clear D. Germline V gene sequence: CDR1 MNHEY, CDR2 SMNVEV (reference sequence). The V end was cut by 8 bases, the J end by 2 bases, with 22 bases between. This CDR3 spans 17 amino acids. The CDR3 nucleotides read TGTGCCAGCCAGGCCCTTCTCGGGGATAGCCGCAATCAGCCCCAGCATTTT. Amino acid sequence: CASQALLGDSRNQPQHF.

The J gene is TRBJ1-4, the V gene TRBV7-2; the D gene is possibly TRBD1 (5 bases). V lost 1 base and J 4 bases, leaving 16 bases between the germline ends. Looked up from germline, CDR1 is SGHTA and CDR2 is FQGNSA. CDR3 length: 17 amino acids. The CDR3 sequence: CASSLGPAGPYNEKLFF. In DNA, the CDR3 is TGTGCCAGCAGCTTAGGTCCTGCGGGGCCTTATAATGAAAAACTGTTTTTT.

The chain couples TRBV7-8 to TRBJ2-7, with D uncertain. CDR1 is SGHVS and CDR2 is FQNEAQ in the germline V gene. CDR3 length: 14 residues. With 3 bases removed from V and 0 bases from J, the gap between germline ends came to 9 bases. The DNA of the CDR3 is TGTGCCAGCAGCTTCGGCCGGAGCTCCTACGAGCAGTACGTC. Encoded protein: CASSFGRSSYEQYV.

As regards this clone: Compared with germline, one end of the junction differs, possibly owing to a read error. This sequence joins TRBV5-1 and TRBJ2-2; 13 bases line up with TRBD2. The germline CDR1 and CDR2 sequences are SGHRS and YFSETQ. This CDR3 spans 16 amino acids. CDR3 DNA: TGCGCCAGCAGCTTGGGACTAGCGGGGGGAACCGAGGAGCTGTTTTTT. It translates to CASSLGLAGGTEELFF.

The chain links TRBV21-1 to TRBJ2-7; the table assigns TRBD2, which was not confirmed against the DNA. TRBV21-1 is tagged as a pseudogene. This CDR3 spans 13 amino acids. CDR3 region: CASSKRREYEQYV. The CDR3 DNA reads TGTGCCAGCAGCAAACGGCGGGAATACGAGCAGTACGTC.

The sample holds one count of this clone. The rearrangement links TRBV19 to TRBJ2-2; TRBD2 might be the D (5 bases). The germline V and J ends were trimmed by 6 bases and 4 bases, with 15 bases remaining between them. This CDR3 spans 15 amino acids. The V gene's germline CDR1 is LNHDA and CDR2 SQIVND (reference sequence). CDR3 loop: CASRPGKILTGELFF. CDR3 bases: TGTGCCAGTAGGCCCGGGAAGATACTCACCGGGGAGCTGTTTTTT. Looking up the rest from reference TRBV19 and TRBJ2-2 gives the full variable domain: DGGITQSPKYLFRKEGQNVTLSCEQNLNHDAMYWYRQDPGQGLRLIYYSQIVNDFQKGDIAEGYSVSREKKESFPLTVTSAQKNPTAFYLCASRPGKILTGELFFGEGSRLTVL.

The chain carries TRBV7-8 and TRBJ2-1; 9 positions agree with TRBD2. This CDR3 region has 15 residues. Trimming took 2 bases from V and 9 from J; bases not matched to a gene: 8. CDR1 SGHVS and CDR2 FQNEAQ come from the germline V gene. The DNA for the CDR3 is TGTGCCAGCAGCTTATGGGTAGCGGGAGAGGGTGAGCAGTTCTTC. It codes for CASSLWVAGEGEQFF.

The V and J genes are TRBV27 and TRBJ1-2; TRBD1 matches 8 bases. The CDR3 extends over 12 amino acids. Germline V lookup: CDR1 MNHEY, CDR2 SMNVEV (reference sequence). V trimming: 10 bases; J trimming: 8 bases; junction bases outside the gene matches: 9. The DNA for the CDR3 is TGTGCCACCCTCGGACAGGGCGACGGCTACACCTTC. Encoded protein: CATLGQGDGYTF.

This chain uses TRBV6-5 with TRBJ1-4; D is unresolved. Trimming removed 7 bases at V and 8 bases at J, with 17 bases between. This CDR3 region has 14 residues. CDR1 and CDR2 from the germline V gene are MNHEY and SVGAGI. DNA of the CDR3: TGTGCCAGCAAAGGCCTAGCAGGAGACGAAAAACTGTTTTTT. This codes for CASKGLAGDEKLFF.

This sequence joins TRBV7-6 and TRBJ1-1; 8 bases agree with TRBD1. The CDR3 is 14 residues long. J lost 3 bases, V lost 5 bases, and 5 bases had no gene match. Germline V CDR1 and CDR2: SGHVS, FNYEAQ. CDR3 nucleotides: TGTGCCAGCAGCCCCAACAGGGGGGACACTGAAGCTTTCTTT. Protein sequence: CASSPNRGDTEAFF.

The chain carries TRBV28 and TRBJ1-6, with D hard to call. V lost 4 bases, J lost 8 bases, and 6 bases lay in between. Germline CDR1 reads MDHEN; CDR2 reads SYDVKM. The CDR3 has 12 amino acids. CDR3 sequence (DNA): TGTGCCAGCAGTTCGGTAGATTCACCCCTCCACTTT. Its protein is CASSSVDSPLHF.

This rearrangement joins TRBV5-5 to TRBJ1-1, with no clear D. The CDR3 runs 15 residues. Germline lookup yields CDR1 SGHKS and CDR2 YYEKEE (reference sequence). The germline V and J ends were trimmed by 0 bases and 9 bases, with 18 bases remaining between them. The CDR3 nucleotides are TGTGCCAGCAGCTTGGACGATGTATGGCTCCTGAAAGCTTTCTTT. It yields the protein CASSLDDVWLLKAFF.

V usage is TRBV5-1 and J usage is TRBJ2-1, with 9 nucleotides matching TRBD1. The CDR3 spans 15 residues. The J segment lost 3 bases and the V segment lost 4 bases, leaving 5 bases of the junction unmatched. Germline CDR1 and CDR2: SGHRS and YFSETQ. The CDR3 here is CASSMTGGDYNEQFF. In DNA form, the CDR3 reads TGCGCCAGCAGCATGACAGGGGGTGACTACAATGAGCAGTTCTTC. Filled out from reference TRBV5-1 and TRBJ2-1, the complete variable domain reads KAGVTQTPRYLIKTRGQQVTLSCSPISGHRSVSWYQQTPGQGLQFLFEYFSETQRNKGNFPGRFSGRQFSNSRSEMNVSTLELGDSALYLCASSMTGGDYNEQFFGPGTRLTVL.

V is TRBV19 and J is TRBJ2-1, with D possibly TRBD1 on 6 matching bases. Germline CDR1 LNHDA, CDR2 SQIVND (reference sequence). Trimming cost V 6 bases and J 4 bases, with 13 bases left between them. The CDR3 runs 14 residues. CDR3 nucleotides: TGTGCCAGTAGATCACAGGGCCTTTACAATGAGCAGTTCTTC. Translation gives CASRSQGLYNEQFF.